A single sample is the source of the 12 T cell receptor beta chains below, sequenced in a study of regulatory T cells in long-lasting Graves disease (dated by TCRdb to the early 2020s). Preparation of the library involved multiplex PCR. Instrument used: Illumina HiSeq 4000. iRepertoire HTBI primers and Arm-PCR amplification of CDR3 regions were used to construct TCR beta libraries. Using fastp at Q25 and MiXCR, TCRdb reprocessed the public reads and kept productive beta chains. Rows with a matching CDR3 protein are joined into one entry that keeps the most common DNA and genes. The sample yields about 470,000 distinct CDR3 sequences; 20% to 25% were counted once. The biggest ten clones account for 7% to 9.5% of the sample. What this sample's time point label stands for: persistent/refractory GD, antithyroid drugs over 5 years with positive TRAb. For both TCR sequencing and RNA sequencing, RNA was extracted from PBMCs using TRIzol.

The specimen comprised peripheral blood mononuclear cells (PBMCs), sampled when the disease was refractory, from a patient treated with antithyroid drugs. These receptors were collected from a female donor with Graves disease.

The chain carries TRBV5-1 and TRBJ2-7; no firm D call. The CDR3 sequence is 15 residues long. Germline V gene data show CDR1 as SGHRS and CDR2 as YFSETQ. Trimming took off 4 bases at V and 3 bases at J, with 17 bases between the two ends. The CDR3 protein is CASSQSSRPFYEQYF. DNA for the CDR3: TGCGCCAGCAGCCAGAGCTCCAGACCATTCTACGAGCAGTACTTC. Variable domain in full (rest from reference TRBV5-1 and TRBJ2-7): KAGVTQTPRYLIKTRGQQVTLSCSPISGHRSVSWYQQTPGQGLQFLFEYFSETQRNKGNFPGRFSGRQFSNSRSEMNVSTLELGDSALYLCASSQSSRPFYEQYFGPGTRLTVT.

The chain combines TRBV28 with TRBJ1-4, with 8 bases identical to TRBD1. V lost 4 bases and J lost 0; bases outside the gene matches: 4. CDR1 is MDHEN and CDR2 is SYDVKM in the germline V gene. There are 16 residues in the CDR3. The CDR3 loop is CASSSHRGATNEKLFF. CDR3 in DNA: TGTGCCAGCAGTTCCCACAGGGGGGCAACTAATGAAAAACTGTTTTTT. Full variable domain (remainder filled in from reference TRBV28 and TRBJ1-4): DVKVTQSSRYLVKRTGEKVFLECVQDMDHENMFWYRQDPGLGLRLIYFSYDVKMKEKGDIPEGYSVSREKKERFSLILESASTNQTSMYLCASSSHRGATNEKLFFGSGTQLSVL.

The chain recombines TRBV7-9 with TRBJ1-1, with D tentatively TRBD1 (6 bases). V was trimmed by 5 bases and J by 3 bases, leaving 25 bases between them. CDR1 and CDR2 (germline): SEHNR, FQNEAQ (reference sequence). The CDR3 loop spans 18 amino acids. The DNA for the CDR3 is TGTGCCAGCAGCCCTCCGGGACATCAGAGGCCGGGTGACACTGAAGCTTTCTTT. Its translation is CASSPPGHQRPGDTEAFF.

This clonotype has a single count. V gene TRBV6-2 or TRBV6-3 combines with J gene TRBJ2-6; no clear D gene. CDR3 size: 14 residues. CDR1 and CDR2 (germline): MNHEY, SVGEGT. V shed 7 bases and J shed 1 base, with 8 bases lying between them. DNA of the CDR3: TGTGCCAGCATCAAGGTATCTGGGGCCAACGTCCTGACTTTC. Protein sequence: CASIKVSGANVLTF.

This clonotype was observed many times. The CDR3 nucleotides read TGTGCCAGCAGAGATACAGGGGACACTGAAGCTTTCTTT. This gives the protein CASRDTGDTEAFF. The V gene is TRBV28, the J gene TRBJ1-1; 7 nucleotides line up with TRBD1. V shed 6 bases, J shed 3 bases, and the junction held 4 bases outside the gene matches. The germline V gene encodes CDR1 MDHEN and CDR2 SYDVKM. The CDR3 contains 13 residues.

This clonotype appeared a few times. This chain uses TRBV4-1 with TRBJ1-1; D uncertain. Deletions cut 0 bases from V and 4 bases from J, with 15 bases between. Germline CDR1 is MGHRA and CDR2 is YSYEKL. CDR3 size: 16 residues. This CDR3 is CASSQEGRTSGTEAFF. CDR3 nucleotides: TGCGCCAGCAGCCAAGAAGGACGGACCTCGGGCACTGAAGCTTTCTTT.

This clonotype has a count of ten or more. The chain carries TRBV15 and TRBJ2-7; 7 nucleotides agree with TRBD2. The ends lost 0 bases at V and 3 bases at J; junction bases unmatched: 5. The CDR3 is 15 residues long. In germline, CDR1 is LNHNV, CDR2 YYDKDF (reference sequence). CDR3 sequence reads: CATSRERETNYEQYF. Written as DNA, the CDR3 is TGTGCCACCAGCAGAGAGCGGGAGACGAACTACGAGCAGTACTTC.

For this clonotype: No conserved phenylalanine or tryptophan is present at the end of the CDR3, so a read error is the likely explanation. This chain joins TRBV29-1 and TRBJ2-1; D not certain. The CDR3 loop spans 11 amino acids. Germline lookup yields CDR1 SQVTM and CDR2 ANQGSEA. The V and J ends lost 5 bases and 4 bases respectively, with 6 bases between them. CDR3 coding DNA: TGCAGCGTTCGGCGGTACAATGAGCAGTTCCTC. Protein product: CSVRRYNEQFL.

The chain joins TRBV5-1 to TRBJ2-7; 8 nucleotides align to TRBD1. This CDR3 contains 14 residues. The V and J ends lost 3 bases and 6 bases, in that order; junction bases with no gene match: 8. CDR1 and CDR2 (germline): SGHRS, YFSETQ. The CDR3 is CASSSRGQVGEQYF. The DNA of the CDR3 is TGCGCCAGCAGCTCGCGGGGACAGGTTGGCGAGCAGTACTTC.

This clonotype was counted a few times. The V call is TRBV7-9, the J call TRBJ1-5; a weak D match, TRBD1 (6 bases). The V gene's germline CDR1 is SEHNR and CDR2 FQNEAQ (reference sequence). The CDR3 extends over 13 amino acids. The V end was cut by 8 bases, the J end by 3 bases, with 11 bases between. The CDR3 DNA follows: TGTGCCAGCGGCCAGGGGAACAATCAGCCCCAGCATTTT. It translates to CASGQGNNQPQHF.

This clonotype has a count of ten or more. The chain combines TRBV6-1 with TRBJ2-5; D is unclear. The CDR3 is 14 residues long. Germline V gene sequence: CDR1 MNHNS, CDR2 SASEGT. Trimming took 2 bases from V and 5 from J, leaving 12 bases between them. CDR3 coding DNA: TGTGCCAGCAGTGAATCCCTAGACACGGAGACCCAGTACTTC. It yields the protein CASSESLDTETQYF.

The sample holds many counts of this clonotype. CDR3 region: CASSFSVSGANVLTF. CDR3 coding DNA: TGTGCCAGCAGTTTTTCGGTCTCTGGGGCCAACGTCCTGACTTTC. The chain is built from TRBV28 and TRBJ2-6, with D unresolved. Trimming pared 3 bases from V and 0 bases from J, leaving 6 bases between. CDR3 length: 15 amino acids. Germline CDR1 is MDHEN and CDR2 is SYDVKM.